This T cell receptor beta chain was captured in a study of human T cells and chemical hapten exposure. The table lists this clonotype with many counts. Noted time point: patch test 1, 2 weeks after DPC sensitization. The sample's treatment: therapeutic diphenylcyclopropenone sensitization with weekly scalp DPC. MiXCR, applied by TCRdb to the RACE reads, yields one record per CDR3 protein. The data hold approximately 100,000 distinct CDR3 sequences, with 11% observed a single time. The sample was whole blood, taken in connection with sensitization to the hapten diphenylcyclopropenone (DPC). The source is a woman aged 40 to 55 with alopecia areata. Some clones in this sample may be carry-over from other donors' samples.

CDR3 sequence reads: CASSSKTSGYNEQFF. CDR3 nucleotides: TGTGCCAGCAGCTCGAAGACTTCAGGGTACAATGAGCAGTTCTTC. The J gene is TRBJ2-1, the V gene TRBV7-3, with D maybe TRBD1 (5 bases). Germline lookup yields CDR1 SGHTA and CDR2 FQGTGA. V lost 4 bases, J lost 4 bases, and 14 bases lay in between. The CDR3 contains 15 residues. Drawing the rest from reference TRBV7-3 and TRBJ2-1, the complete variable domain is GAGVSQTPSNKVTEKGKYVELRCDPISGHTALYWYRQSLGQGPEFLIYFQGTGAADDSGLPNDRFFAVRPEGSVSTLKIQRTERGDSAVYLCASSSKTSGYNEQFFGPGTRLTVL.